This section outlines one T cell receptor (beta chain) sequence together with its context. The protocol was immunoSEQ multiplex PCR, while the TCRdb copy is restricted to in-frame clones and leaves out a portion. Of around 1.9 million clones listed, 93% were seen once; the top ten hold roughly 1.8%. Selected positively for CCR7 and CD45RO-negative, naive CD8 cells excluded terminally differentiated effector memory CD45RA+ cells. The data derive from a study of shared clonotypes between healthy human individuals. Germline CDR1 reads MNHEY; CDR2 reads SMNVEV (reference sequence). The V gene lost 5 bases and the J gene lost 5 bases, with 16 bases spanning the gap. This CDR3 spans 15 amino acids.

The specimen was naive CD8+ T cells from PBMCs. The receptor was isolated from a man between 18 and 29 years old in good health. Some clones in this sample may be carry-over from other donors' samples. This chain uses TRBV27 with TRBJ2-1; D is perhaps TRBD2 (5 bases). In DNA form, the CDR3 reads TGTGCCAGCAGTCCTGGACCTGACGGGGACAATGAGCAGTTCTTC. Translating it yields CASSPGPDGDNEQFF.